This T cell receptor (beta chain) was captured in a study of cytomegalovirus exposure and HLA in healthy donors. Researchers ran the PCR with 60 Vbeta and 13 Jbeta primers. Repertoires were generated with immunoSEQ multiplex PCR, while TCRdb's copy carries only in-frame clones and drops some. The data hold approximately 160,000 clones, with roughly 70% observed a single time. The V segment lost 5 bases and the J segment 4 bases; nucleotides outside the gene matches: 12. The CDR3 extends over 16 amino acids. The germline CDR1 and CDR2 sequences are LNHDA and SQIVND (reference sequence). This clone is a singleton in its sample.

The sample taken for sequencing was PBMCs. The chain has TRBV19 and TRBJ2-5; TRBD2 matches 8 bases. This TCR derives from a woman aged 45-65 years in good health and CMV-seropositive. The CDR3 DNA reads TGTGCCAGTAGTGCCACAGGAAGCGGGGGACGAGAGACCCAGTACTTC. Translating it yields CASSATGSGGRETQYF.